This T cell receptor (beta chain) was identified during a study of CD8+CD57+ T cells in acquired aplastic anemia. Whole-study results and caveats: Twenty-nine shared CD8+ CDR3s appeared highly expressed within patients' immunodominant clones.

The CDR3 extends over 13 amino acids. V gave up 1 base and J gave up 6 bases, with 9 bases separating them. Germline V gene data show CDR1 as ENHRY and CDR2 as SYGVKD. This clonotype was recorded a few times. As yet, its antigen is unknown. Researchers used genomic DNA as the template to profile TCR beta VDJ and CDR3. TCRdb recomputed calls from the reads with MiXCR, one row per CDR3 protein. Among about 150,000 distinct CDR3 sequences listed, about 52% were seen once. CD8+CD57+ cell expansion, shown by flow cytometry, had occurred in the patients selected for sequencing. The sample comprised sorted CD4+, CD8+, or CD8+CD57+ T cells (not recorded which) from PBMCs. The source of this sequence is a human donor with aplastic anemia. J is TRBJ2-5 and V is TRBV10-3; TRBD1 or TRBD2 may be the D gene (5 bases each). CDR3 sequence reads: CAISEYQGQTQYF. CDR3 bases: TGTGCCATCAGTGAGTACCAGGGACAGACCCAGTACTTC.